The 20 T cell receptor beta chains below come from one sample, sequenced in a study of metastatic and nonmetastatic thyroid tumors. Thyroid surgery took place with no prior treatment in any patient. Through MiXCR, TCRdb re-clonotyped the PCR reads. The table shows approximately 13,000 clones, with 25% to 30% occurring only once. The sequencing input was blood. The receptors stem from a female donor with papillary thyroid cancer or a benign thyroid nodule (not recorded which). Some clones in this sample may be carry-over from other donors' samples.

This chain uses TRBV2 with TRBJ1-6; 8 nucleotides match TRBD1. The CDR3 length is 18 residues. Germline V lookup: CDR1 SNHLY, CDR2 FYNNEI. Germline trimming cut 2 bases from V and 7 bases from J; bases unmatched to any gene: 13. This chain's CDR3 is CASSEKRQGPTGNSPLHF. Here the CDR3 DNA reads TGTGCCAGCAGTGAAAAAAGACAGGGGCCGACTGGGAATTCACCCCTCCACTTT.

This clone is medium-sized (0.01 to 0.1%) in the sample. The chain uses TRBV7-3 and TRBJ1-1; D ambiguous. Between the trimmed V and J ends, which lost 0 bases and 5 bases, there was a span of 13 bases. The CDR3 covers 15 residues. The germline gives CDR1 SGHTA, CDR2 FQGTGA. The CDR3 nucleotides read TGTGCCAGCAGCTTAACGGCTGGGTATGGGACTGAAGCTTTCTTT. This sequence encodes CASSLTAGYGTEAFF.

The table lists this clone with many counts. This may arise from a read error, as a much more abundant clone is one base away. The chain has TRBV11-2 and TRBJ2-7, with unresolved D. Germline-derived CDR1 and CDR2 are SGHAT and FQNNGV. The CDR3 is made up of 13 amino acids. DNA for the CDR3: TGTGCCGGCAGCCGCGATCCCACCTCCGAGCAGTACTTC. This encodes CAGSRDPTSEQYF.

This clone was seen ten or more times. This chain joins TRBV4-3 and TRBJ2-2, with TRBD1 as a possible D gene (5 bases). Looked up from germline, CDR1 is LGHNA and CDR2 is YSLEER. The CDR3 is 17 residues long. Trimming removed 0 bases at V and 0 bases at J, with 11 bases between. CDR3 in DNA: TGCGCCAGCAGCCAAGAATATCCCAGGGCGAACACCGGGGAGCTGTTTTTT. It codes for CASSQEYPRANTGELFF.

Ten or more counts support this clone. The gene calls are TRBV19 and TRBJ1-1; 8 nucleotides match TRBD1. Per the germline V gene, CDR1 is LNHDA and CDR2 is SQIVND (reference sequence). Trimming cost V 7 bases and J 1 base; bases outside gene matches: 5. CDR3 length: 14 amino acids. CDR3 nucleotide sequence: TGTGCCAGTACTGACAGGGGAGGGAACACTGAAGCTTTCTTT. Translating it yields CASTDRGGNTEAFF.

The table lists this clone with many counts. The chain uses TRBV7-9 and TRBJ1-1; tentative D call: TRBD1 (6 bases). Germline CDR1 SEHNR, CDR2 FQNEAQ (reference sequence). V lost 1 base, J lost 6 bases, and 12 bases lay in between. This CDR3 region has 14 residues. The CDR3 is CASSLVGGYPEAFF. The CDR3 DNA sequence: TGTGCCAGCAGCTTAGTAGGGGGTTACCCTGAAGCTTTCTTT.

The J gene is TRBJ1-3, the V gene TRBV6-1, with TRBD1 matching over 9 bases. This CDR3 is built from 14 residues. Germline CDR1 and CDR2: MNHNS and SASEGT. J lost 4 bases, V lost 6 bases, and 4 bases had no gene match. The CDR3 bases are TGTGCCAGCAGCGACGGGACAGGGGGAAACACCATATATTTT. This translates into CASSDGTGGNTIYF.

This clone is deemed medium-sized. The rearrangement uses TRBV11-2 and TRBJ2-1; tentatively, D is TRBD2 (6 bases). This CDR3 has 15 amino acids. The germline V and J ends were trimmed by 1 base and 4 bases, with 11 bases remaining between them. Germline V gene lookup returns CDR1 SGHAT and CDR2 FQNNGV. The CDR3 protein is CASSLGAGPYNEQFF. The CDR3 bases are TGTGCCAGCAGCTTAGGTGCGGGGCCTTACAATGAGCAGTTCTTC.

The chain carries TRBV19 and TRBJ1-2, with D possibly being TRBD1 (6 bases). The germline V gene encodes CDR1 LNHDA and CDR2 SQIVND (reference sequence). This CDR3 contains 15 residues. Trimming removed 4 bases from V and 4 bases from J, with 16 bases in between. CDR3 loop: CASSKQGGSGYGYTF. The CDR3, as DNA: TGTGCCAGTAGTAAACAGGGAGGAAGCGGCTATGGCTACACCTTC.

The gene calls are TRBV5-1 and TRBJ2-3; D is ambiguous. The germline gives CDR1 SGHRS, CDR2 YFSETQ. The CDR3 is made up of 12 amino acids. Trimming pared 0 bases from V and 5 bases from J, leaving 4 bases between. The CDR3 loop is CASSLEGDTQYF. The DNA for the CDR3 is TGCGCCAGCAGCTTGGAGGGAGATACGCAGTATTTT.

This clone was counted only a few times. The V gene is TRBV6-2 or TRBV6-3, the J gene TRBJ2-1; 10 nucleotides line up with TRBD2. V gave up 4 bases and J gave up 3 bases; unmatched junction bases: 9. There are 17 residues in the CDR3. Germline V lookup: CDR1 MNHEY, CDR2 SVGEGT. The CDR3 reads CASSSISSGSSYNEQFF. DNA for the CDR3: TGTGCCAGCAGTTCCATTTCTAGCGGGAGCAGCTACAATGAGCAGTTCTTC.

The table lists this clone with many counts. The chain couples TRBV2 to TRBJ2-3; 7 bases match TRBD1. Per germline, CDR1 SNHLY and CDR2 FYNNEI. Trimming at V came to 6 bases and at J to 5 bases, leaving 5 bases not matched to a gene. This CDR3 region has 13 residues. The CDR3 DNA is TGTGCCAGCAGGGTGGGGACAGAAGATACGCAGTATTTT. As protein: CASRVGTEDTQYF.

This clone was recorded many times. J is TRBJ2-2 and V is TRBV3-1, with D possibly TRBD2 on 6 matching bases. V shed 4 bases and J shed 7 bases, with 16 bases lying between them. This CDR3 spans 15 amino acids. Per germline, CDR1 LGHDT and CDR2 YNNKEL (reference sequence). CDR3 in amino acids: CASSPSGLAHGELFF. DNA for the CDR3: TGTGCCAGCAGCCCGTCTGGTCTAGCGCACGGGGAGCTGTTTTTT.

This clone was seen ten or more times. This may be a read error: a much more frequent sequence differs by one nucleotide. The rearrangement links TRBV18 to TRBJ1-3; 11 bases agree with TRBD1. The CDR3 has 16 residues. CDR1 is KGHSH and CDR2 is LQKENI in the germline V gene. Trimming cost V 5 bases and J 2 bases; bases outside gene matches: 5. The CDR3 loop is CASSSLGQGAGNTIYF. The CDR3 nucleotides read TGTGCCAGCTCATCACTGGGACAGGGGGCTGGAAACACCATATATTTT.

The chain's CDR3 is CSARAGGDAEAFF. CDR3 DNA sequence: TGCAGTGCTAGAGCCGGCGGGGACGCTGAAGCTTTCTTT. This chain links TRBV20-1 with TRBJ1-1, with TRBD1 as a possible D gene (5 bases). This CDR3 comprises 13 residues. Germline assignment: CDR1 DFQATT and CDR2 SNEGSKA (reference sequence). V lost 1 base to trimming and J lost 6 bases, with 12 bases between them.

This clone was detected a few times. Other DNA sequences from this sample encode an identical CDR3 as well. V gene TRBV7-8 combines with J gene TRBJ1-3; D is unresolved. CDR1 SGHVS and CDR2 FQNEAQ come from the germline V gene. V shed 1 base and J shed 0 bases, with 4 bases lying between them. This CDR3 contains 14 residues. The CDR3 reads CASSLDSSGNTIYF. In DNA, the CDR3 is TGTGCCAGCAGCTTAGACAGCTCTGGAAACACCATATATTTT.

The sample holds many counts of this clone. V and J are TRBV25-1 and TRBJ1-3, with unresolved D. The CDR3 spans 14 residues. Germline CDR1 and CDR2: MGHDK and SYGVNS. V lost 5 bases to trimming and J lost 0 bases, with 8 bases between them. In nucleotides, the CDR3 is TGTGCCAGCAGTACGGGGAGCTCTGGAAACACCATATATTTT. This encodes CASSTGSSGNTIYF.

V and J are TRBV27 and TRBJ1-2; possibly TRBD1 for D (6 bases). Germline V lookup: CDR1 MNHEY, CDR2 SMNVEV (reference sequence). V was shortened by 6 bases and J by 4 bases, with 18 bases between the two germline ends. This CDR3 contains 15 residues. CDR3 bases: TGTGCCAGCAGCTTCCGGGGGCTTGGCCTCTATGGCTACACCTTC. It yields the protein CASSFRGLGLYGYTF.

This clone has a count of ten or more. The chain carries TRBV14 and TRBJ2-5; tentatively, D is TRBD1 (5 bases). The germline gives CDR1 SGHDN, CDR2 FVKESK. The length of the CDR3 is 16 residues. V lost 0 bases and J lost 4, with 15 bases in between. The CDR3 coding sequence is TGTGCCAGCAGCCAAGATCTGGGGTGGGGCGGAGAGACCCAGTACTTC. It codes for CASSQDLGWGGETQYF. Full variable domain (remainder filled in from reference TRBV14 and TRBJ2-5): EAGVTQFPSHSVIEKGQTVTLRCDPISGHDNLYWYRRVMGKEIKFLLHFVKESKQDESGMPNNRFLAERTGGTYSTLKVQPAELEDSGVYFCASSQDLGWGGETQYFGPGTRLLVL.

This clone was recorded at least ten times. The rearrangement joins TRBV20-1 to TRBJ2-4; 9 nucleotides align to TRBD2. Germline CDR1 and CDR2: DFQATT and SNEGSKA (reference sequence). V lost 3 bases, J lost 10 bases, and 13 bases stayed unmatched. The CDR3 has 15 amino acids. CDR3 residues: CSASRIISGRRIQYF. DNA of the CDR3: TGCAGTGCTAGCCGCATTATTAGCGGGAGAAGAATTCAGTACTTC.